This T cell receptor (beta chain) derives from a study of T cell responses to AZD1222 COVID-19 vaccine. Regarding this clone: Its antigen is not known.

Overall study results and limits: Unmutated variant regions are reportedly the target of nearly half of TCRs that are spike-specific. The donor cohort was predominantly white British with a female majority, and clonal diversity may have been underestimated. There were repertoire samples only from the period after the peak T cell response. Spike as a whole was targeted by vaccine-associated CD4 TCRs, dominant at 160-218 and 743-854.

CDR1 is SGHTA and CDR2 is FQGNSA in the germline V gene. V dropped 3 bases and J dropped 8; count of bases not matched to a gene: 6. The CDR3 has 14 amino acids. Generated by immunoSEQ multiplex PCR, the TCRdb table keeps only in-frame clones and is missing some. The table includes about 120,000 clones, approximately 85% detected once. The clonotype was recovered from an adult in good health. The sample in question was peripheral blood, obtained on day 0 of MenACWY control vaccination. J is TRBJ1-2 and V is TRBV7-2, with 10 bases identical to TRBD1. The CDR3 reads CASSLLGTGDGYTF. The CDR3 coding sequence is TGTGCCAGCAGCTTGCTCGGGACAGGGGACGGCTACACCTTC. Filled out from reference TRBV7-2 and TRBJ1-2, the complete variable domain reads GAGVSQSPSNKVTEKGKDVELRCDPISGHTALYWYRQSLGQGLEFLIYFQGNSAPDKSGLPSDRFSAERTGGSVSTLTIQRTQQEDSAVYLCASSLLGTGDGYTFGSGTRLTVV.